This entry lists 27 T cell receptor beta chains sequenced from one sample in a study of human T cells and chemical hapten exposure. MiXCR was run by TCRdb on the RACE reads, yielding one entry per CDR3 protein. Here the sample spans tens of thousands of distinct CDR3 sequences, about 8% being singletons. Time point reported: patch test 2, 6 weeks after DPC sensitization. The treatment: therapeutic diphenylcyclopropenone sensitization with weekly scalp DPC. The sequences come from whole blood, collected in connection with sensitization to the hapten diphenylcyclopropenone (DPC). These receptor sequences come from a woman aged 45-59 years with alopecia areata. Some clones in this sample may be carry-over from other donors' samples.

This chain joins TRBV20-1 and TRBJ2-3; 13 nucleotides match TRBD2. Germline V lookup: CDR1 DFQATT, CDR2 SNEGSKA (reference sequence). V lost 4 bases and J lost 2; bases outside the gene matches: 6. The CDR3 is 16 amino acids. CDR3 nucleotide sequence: TGCAGTGCTATCCCGGGACTAGCGGGAATCACAGATACGCAGTATTTT. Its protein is CSAIPGLAGITDTQYF.

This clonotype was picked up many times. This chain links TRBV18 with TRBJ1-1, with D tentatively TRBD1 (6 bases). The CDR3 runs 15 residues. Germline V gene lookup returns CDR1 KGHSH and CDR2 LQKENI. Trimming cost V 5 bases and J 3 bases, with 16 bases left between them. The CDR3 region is CASSTRDRPYTEAFF. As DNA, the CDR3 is TGTGCCAGCTCAACGAGAGACAGGCCCTACACTGAAGCTTTCTTT.

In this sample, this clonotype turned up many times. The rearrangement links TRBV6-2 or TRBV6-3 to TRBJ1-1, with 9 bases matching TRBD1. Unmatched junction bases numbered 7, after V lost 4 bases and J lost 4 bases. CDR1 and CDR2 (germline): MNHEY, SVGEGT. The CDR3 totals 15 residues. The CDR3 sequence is CASSSLGQGSTEAFF. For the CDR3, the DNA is TGTGCCAGCAGTTCCCTGGGACAGGGCTCCACTGAAGCTTTCTTT.

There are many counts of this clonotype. The CDR3: CASSLEVQSEQFF. DNA of the CDR3: TGTGCCAGCAGCTTAGAAGTCCAGAGTGAGCAGTTCTTC. The gene calls are TRBV7-7 and TRBJ2-1; D unclear. V was shortened by 1 base and J by 9 bases, with 10 bases between the two germline ends. The germline gives CDR1 SSHAT, CDR2 FNYEAQ (reference sequence). CDR3 length equals 13 residues.

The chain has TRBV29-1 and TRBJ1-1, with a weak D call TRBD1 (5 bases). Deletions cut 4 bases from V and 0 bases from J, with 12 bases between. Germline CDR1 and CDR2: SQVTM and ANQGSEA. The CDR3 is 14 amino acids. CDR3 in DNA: TGCAGCGTTGCCACGGGGCAGGTGAACACTGAAGCTTTCTTT. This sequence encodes CSVATGQVNTEAFF.

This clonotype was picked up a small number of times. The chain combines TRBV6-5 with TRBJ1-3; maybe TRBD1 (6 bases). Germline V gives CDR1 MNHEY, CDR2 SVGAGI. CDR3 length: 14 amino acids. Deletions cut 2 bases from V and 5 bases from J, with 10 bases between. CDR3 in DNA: TGTGCCAGCAGTTACGAGGGGGAAAGAAACACCATATATTTT. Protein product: CASSYEGERNTIYF.

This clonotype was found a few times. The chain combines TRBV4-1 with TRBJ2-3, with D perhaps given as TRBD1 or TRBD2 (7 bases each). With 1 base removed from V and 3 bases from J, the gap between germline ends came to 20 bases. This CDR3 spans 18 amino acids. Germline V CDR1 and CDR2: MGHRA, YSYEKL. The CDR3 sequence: CASSQGIRRQGGTDTQYF. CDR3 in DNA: TGCGCCAGCAGCCAAGGGATAAGGCGCCAGGGGGGGACAGATACGCAGTATTTT.

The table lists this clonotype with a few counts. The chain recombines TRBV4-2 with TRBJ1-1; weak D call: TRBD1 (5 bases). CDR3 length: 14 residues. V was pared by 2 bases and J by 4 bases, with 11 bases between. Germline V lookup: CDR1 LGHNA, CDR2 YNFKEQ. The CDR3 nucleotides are TGTGCCAGCAGCCAACTAACAGGTGTCACTGAAGCTTTCTTT. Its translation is CASSQLTGVTEAFF.

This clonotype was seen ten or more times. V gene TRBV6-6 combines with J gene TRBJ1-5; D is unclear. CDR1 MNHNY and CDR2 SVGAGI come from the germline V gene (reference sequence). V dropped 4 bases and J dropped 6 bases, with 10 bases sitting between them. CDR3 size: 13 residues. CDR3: CASSSEAAQPQHF. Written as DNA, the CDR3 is TGTGCCAGCAGTTCAGAAGCGGCTCAGCCCCAGCATTTT.

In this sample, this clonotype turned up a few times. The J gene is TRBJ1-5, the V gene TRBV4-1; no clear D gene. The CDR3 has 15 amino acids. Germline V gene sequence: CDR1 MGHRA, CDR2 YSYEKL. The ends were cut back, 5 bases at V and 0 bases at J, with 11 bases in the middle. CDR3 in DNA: TGCGCCAGCAGCGAAACGGCCCTTAGCAATCAGCCCCAGCATTTT. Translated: CASSETALSNQPQHF.

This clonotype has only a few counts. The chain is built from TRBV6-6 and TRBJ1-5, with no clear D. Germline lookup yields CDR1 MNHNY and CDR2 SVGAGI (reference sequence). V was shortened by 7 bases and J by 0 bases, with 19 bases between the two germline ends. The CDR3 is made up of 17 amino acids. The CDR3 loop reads CASTPSVGSYSNQPQHF. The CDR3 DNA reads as TGTGCCAGCACTCCCTCCGTGGGGTCCTATAGCAATCAGCCCCAGCATTTT.

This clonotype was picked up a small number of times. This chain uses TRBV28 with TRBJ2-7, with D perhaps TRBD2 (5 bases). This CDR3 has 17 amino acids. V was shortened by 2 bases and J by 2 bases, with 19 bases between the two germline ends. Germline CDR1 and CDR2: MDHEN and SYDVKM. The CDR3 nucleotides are TGTGCCAGCAGTTTACCCCCAGTGGAGGAATTACCCTACGAGCAGTACTTC. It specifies CASSLPPVEELPYEQYF.

The CDR3 reads CASRRPQKNNEQYF. The CDR3 DNA is TGTGCCAGCAGACGGCCACAGAAGAACAACGAGCAGTACTTC. This chain uses TRBV28 with TRBJ2-7; unclear D gene. Trimming cost V 6 bases and J 5 bases, with 17 bases left between them. This CDR3 spans 14 amino acids. Germline CDR1 MDHEN, CDR2 SYDVKM.

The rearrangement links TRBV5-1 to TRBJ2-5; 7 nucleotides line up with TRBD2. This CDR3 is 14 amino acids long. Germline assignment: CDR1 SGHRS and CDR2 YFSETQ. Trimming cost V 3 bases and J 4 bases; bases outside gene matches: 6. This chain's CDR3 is CASSYGTKRETQYF. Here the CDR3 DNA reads TGCGCCAGCAGCTACGGGACTAAACGAGAGACCCAGTACTTC.

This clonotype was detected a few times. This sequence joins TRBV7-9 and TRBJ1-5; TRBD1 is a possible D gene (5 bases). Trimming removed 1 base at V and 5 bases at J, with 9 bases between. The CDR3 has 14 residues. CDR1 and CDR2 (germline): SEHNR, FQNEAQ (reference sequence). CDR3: CASSLGGVDQPQHF. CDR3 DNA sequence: TGTGCCAGCAGCTTAGGGGGGGTGGATCAGCCCCAGCATTTT.

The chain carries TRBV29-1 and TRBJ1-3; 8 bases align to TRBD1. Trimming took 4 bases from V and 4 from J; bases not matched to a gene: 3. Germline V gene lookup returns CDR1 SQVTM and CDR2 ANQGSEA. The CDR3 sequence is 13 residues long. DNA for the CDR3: TGCAGCGTTGGGACAGGGCTAGGAAACACCATATATTTT. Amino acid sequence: CSVGTGLGNTIYF.

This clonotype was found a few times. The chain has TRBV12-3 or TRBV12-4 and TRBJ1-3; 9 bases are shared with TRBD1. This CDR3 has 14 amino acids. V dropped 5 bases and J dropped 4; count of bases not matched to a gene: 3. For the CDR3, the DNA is TGTGCCAGCAGTGGGGGACAGGGAGGAAACACCATATATTTT. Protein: CASSGGQGGNTIYF.

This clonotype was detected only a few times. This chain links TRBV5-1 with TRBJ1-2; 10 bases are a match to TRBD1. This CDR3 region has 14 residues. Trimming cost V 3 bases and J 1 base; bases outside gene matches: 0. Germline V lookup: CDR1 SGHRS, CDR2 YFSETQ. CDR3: CASSWDRGNYGYTF. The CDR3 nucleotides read TGCGCCAGCAGCTGGGACAGGGGTAACTATGGCTACACCTTC.

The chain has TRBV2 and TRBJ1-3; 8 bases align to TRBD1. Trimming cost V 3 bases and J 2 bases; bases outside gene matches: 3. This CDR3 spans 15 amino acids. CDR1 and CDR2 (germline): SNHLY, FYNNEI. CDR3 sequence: CASSDQTGAGNTIYF. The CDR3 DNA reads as TGTGCCAGCAGTGATCAGACAGGGGCTGGAAACACCATATATTTT.

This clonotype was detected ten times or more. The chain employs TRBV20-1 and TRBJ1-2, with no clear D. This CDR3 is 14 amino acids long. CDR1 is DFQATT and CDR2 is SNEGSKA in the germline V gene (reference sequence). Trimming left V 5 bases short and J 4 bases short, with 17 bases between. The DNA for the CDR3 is TGCAGTGCTGGACTCCCGGCACAGACCTATGGCTACACCTTC. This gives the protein CSAGLPAQTYGYTF.

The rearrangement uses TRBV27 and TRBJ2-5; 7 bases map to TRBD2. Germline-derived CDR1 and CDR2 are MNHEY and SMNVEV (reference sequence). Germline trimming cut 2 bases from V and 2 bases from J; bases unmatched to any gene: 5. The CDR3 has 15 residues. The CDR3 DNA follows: TGTGCCAGCAGTTTAGGGGGGGGGGAACAAGAGACCCAGTACTTC. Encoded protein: CASSLGGGEQETQYF.

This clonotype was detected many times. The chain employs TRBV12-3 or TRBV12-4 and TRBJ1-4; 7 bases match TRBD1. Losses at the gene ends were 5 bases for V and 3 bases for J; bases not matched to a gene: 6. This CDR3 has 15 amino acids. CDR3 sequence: CASSPRGAPNEKLFF. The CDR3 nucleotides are TGTGCCAGCAGTCCCAGGGGGGCGCCTAATGAAAAACTGTTTTTT.

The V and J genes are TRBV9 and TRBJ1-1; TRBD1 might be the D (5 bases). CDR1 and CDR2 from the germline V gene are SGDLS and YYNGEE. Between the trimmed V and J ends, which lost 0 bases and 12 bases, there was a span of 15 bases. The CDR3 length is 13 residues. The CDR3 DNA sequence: TGTGCCAGCAGCGTAGTATTGGCAGGGTCGCCTTTCTTT. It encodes CASSVVLAGSPFF.

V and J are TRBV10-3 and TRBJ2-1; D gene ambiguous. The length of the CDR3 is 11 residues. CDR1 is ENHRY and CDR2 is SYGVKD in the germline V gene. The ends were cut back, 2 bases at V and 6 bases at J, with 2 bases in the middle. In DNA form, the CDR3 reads TGTGCCATCAGTGAGGGCAATGAGCAGTTCTTC. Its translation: CAISEGNEQFF.

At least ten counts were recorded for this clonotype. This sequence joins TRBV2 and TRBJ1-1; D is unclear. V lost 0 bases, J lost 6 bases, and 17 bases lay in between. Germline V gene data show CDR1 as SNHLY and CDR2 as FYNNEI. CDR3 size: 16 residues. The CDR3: CASSEAQRAVVAEAFF. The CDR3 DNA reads TGTGCCAGCAGTGAAGCGCAAAGGGCGGTGGTAGCTGAAGCTTTCTTT. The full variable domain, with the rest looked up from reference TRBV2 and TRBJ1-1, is EPEVTQTPSHQVTQMGQEVILRCVPISNHLYFYWYRQILGQKVEFLVSFYNNEISEKSEIFDDQFSVERPDGSNFTLKIRSTKLEDSAMYFCASSEAQRAVVAEAFFGQGTRLTVV.

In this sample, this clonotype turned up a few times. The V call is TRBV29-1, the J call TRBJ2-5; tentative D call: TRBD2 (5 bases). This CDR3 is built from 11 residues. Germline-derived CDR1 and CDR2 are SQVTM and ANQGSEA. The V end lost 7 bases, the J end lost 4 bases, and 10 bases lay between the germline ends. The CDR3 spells CSGAGGETQYF. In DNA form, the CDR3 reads TGCAGCGGAGCAGGAGGAGAGACCCAGTACTTC.

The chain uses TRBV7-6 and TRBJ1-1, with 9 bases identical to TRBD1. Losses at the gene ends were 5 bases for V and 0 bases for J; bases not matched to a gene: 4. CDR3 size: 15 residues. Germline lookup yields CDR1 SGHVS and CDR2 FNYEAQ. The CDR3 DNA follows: TGTGCCAGCAGCCCCGGGACAGGGATGAACACTGAAGCTTTCTTT. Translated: CASSPGTGMNTEAFF.